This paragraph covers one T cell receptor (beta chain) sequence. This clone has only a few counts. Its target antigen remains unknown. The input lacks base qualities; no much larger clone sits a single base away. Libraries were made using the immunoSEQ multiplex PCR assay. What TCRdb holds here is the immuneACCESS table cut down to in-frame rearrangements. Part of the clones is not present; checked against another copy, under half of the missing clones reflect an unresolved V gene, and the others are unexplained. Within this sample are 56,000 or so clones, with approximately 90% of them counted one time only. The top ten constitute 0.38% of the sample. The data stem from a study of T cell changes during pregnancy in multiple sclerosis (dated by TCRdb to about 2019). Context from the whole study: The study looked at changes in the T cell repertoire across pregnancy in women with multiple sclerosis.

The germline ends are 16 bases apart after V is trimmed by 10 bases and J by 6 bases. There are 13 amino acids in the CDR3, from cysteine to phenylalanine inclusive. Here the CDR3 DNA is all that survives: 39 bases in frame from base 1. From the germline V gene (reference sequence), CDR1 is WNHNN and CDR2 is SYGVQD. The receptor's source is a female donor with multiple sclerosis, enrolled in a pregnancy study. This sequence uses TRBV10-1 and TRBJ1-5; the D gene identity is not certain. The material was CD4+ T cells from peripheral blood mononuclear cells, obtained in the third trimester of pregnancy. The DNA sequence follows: TGCGCCACCGCCTCCGAGGGCAGTCAGCCCCAGCATTTT. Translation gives CATASEGSQPQHF.